This T cell receptor (beta chain) was identified in a study of CD4 T cells in relation to SARS-CoV-2 and coronaviruses. Remarks on this clone: Its antigen is unknown.

Germline-derived CDR1 and CDR2 are SGHDT and YYEEEE. This CDR3 comprises 15 residues. The V gene end was trimmed by 4 bases and the J gene end by 4 bases; junction bases not matched to a gene: 9. Profiling relied on immunoSEQ multiplex PCR, and the TCRdb table lists in-frame clones only, not all of them. This table holds about 35,000 clones, roughly 83% found once. The receptor comes from an adult with COVID-19. Specimen: naive CD4+ T cells from PBMCs, cultured in vitro. Indicated subset: naive CD4+ T cells isolated by negative enrichment. The chain uses TRBV5-6 and TRBJ2-3, with 7 positions matching TRBD1. The CDR3 nucleotides are TGTGCCAGCAGCCGTCGACAGGGTCCATCAGATACGCAGTATTTT. It codes for CASSRRQGPSDTQYF.